This TCR beta chain was profiled in a study of blood T cell repertoires in COVID-19. Assay used: immunoSEQ multiplex PCR; TCRdb lists only in-frame clones, some missing. The table shows under 500,000 clones, with about 85% occurring only once. The germline V and J ends were trimmed by 2 bases and 6 bases, with 13 bases remaining between them. Looked up from germline, CDR1 is MGHRA and CDR2 is YSYEKL. The CDR3 totals 14 residues. The chain uses TRBV4-1 and TRBJ1-2; no clear D. The sequencing input was PBMCs or T cells enriched from blood (not recorded which). The sequence came from a woman under 30 with acute COVID-19. CDR3 sequence: CASSQQEGADGYTF. CDR3 nucleotide sequence: TGCGCCAGCAGCCAACAGGAGGGTGCGGATGGCTACACCTTC.